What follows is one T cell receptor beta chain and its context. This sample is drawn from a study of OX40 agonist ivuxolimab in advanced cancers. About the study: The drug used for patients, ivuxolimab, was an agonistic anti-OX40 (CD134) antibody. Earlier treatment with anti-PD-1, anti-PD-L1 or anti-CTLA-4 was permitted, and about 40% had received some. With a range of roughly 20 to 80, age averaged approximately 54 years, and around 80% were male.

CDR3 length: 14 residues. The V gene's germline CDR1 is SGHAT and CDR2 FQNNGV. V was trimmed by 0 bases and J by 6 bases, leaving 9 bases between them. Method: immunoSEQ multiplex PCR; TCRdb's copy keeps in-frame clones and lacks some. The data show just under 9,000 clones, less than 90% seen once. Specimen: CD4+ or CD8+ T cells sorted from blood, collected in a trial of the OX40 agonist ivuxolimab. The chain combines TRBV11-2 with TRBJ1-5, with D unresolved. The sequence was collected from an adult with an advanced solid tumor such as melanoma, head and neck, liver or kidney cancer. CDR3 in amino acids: CASSLDFGGQPQHF. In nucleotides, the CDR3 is TGTGCCAGCAGCTTAGATTTTGGCGGTCAGCCCCAGCATTTT.